This paragraph covers one TCR beta chain sequence. The antigen is unknown. This sample is part of a study of T cell responses to AZD1222 COVID-19 vaccine. Overall study findings and caveats: Spike-wide vaccine-associated CD4 TCRs dominated at 160-218 and 743-854. Among AZD1222 vaccinees, only six were seropositive at baseline.

Sequencing used immunoSEQ multiplex PCR; TCRdb keeps in-frame clones, though not all of them. The sample has some 180,000 clones, approximately 94% seen once. The germline V gene has CDR1 MNHEY and CDR2 SVGEGT. J lost 0 bases, V lost 4 bases, and 7 bases had no gene match. The CDR3 covers 16 residues. The chain links TRBV6-2 or TRBV6-3 to TRBJ2-3; 7 bases are shared with TRBD2. This TCR came from an adult who received the MenACWY meningococcal vaccine as a control. Here the sequenced sample was peripheral blood, taken 28 days after the second dose of the MenACWY control vaccine. DNA for the CDR3: TGTGCCAGCAGTTCCGGCGGGAGCCCAAGCACAGATACGCAGTATTTT. This translates into CASSSGGSPSTDTQYF.